Listed below are T cell receptor beta chains from one sample, sequenced in a study of cytomegalovirus exposure and HLA in healthy donors. Libraries were prepared by immunoSEQ multiplex PCR; TCRdb keeps only in-frame clonotypes and omits some of them. The sample yields some 150,000 clones, around 74% seen once. Specimen: PBMCs. The receptors here all came from a man aged 18 to 30 in good health and CMV-seropositive. The CDR3 runs from the conserved cysteine through the conserved F or W. D genes are given only for firm matches. Expanded clones get a size class; other rows say once, few or many, or leave the size out.

j_gene	len	d_gene	abundance	v_gene	CDR3nt	CDR3aa
TRBJ2-1	13	NA	NA	TRBV4-3	TGCGCCAGCAGCCAAGCCTTAGGCGGTGAGCAGTTCTTC	CASSQALGGEQFF
TRBJ2-7	16	TRBD1	few	TRBV29-1	TGCAGCGGCGAGGGGCAGGGACAGCCACTCTACTACGAGCAGTACTTC	CSGEGQGQPLYYEQYF
TRBJ1-5	16	TRBD1	NA	TRBV15	TGTGCCACCAGCGGGGTCCGACAGGGCAGCAATCAGCCCCAGCATTTT	CATSGVRQGSNQPQHF
TRBJ2-2	13	NA	NA	TRBV29-1	TGCAGCGTTGGACATACCAACACCGGGGAGCTGTTTTTT	CSVGHTNTGELFF
TRBJ1-2	13	NA	few	TRBV29-1	TGCAGCGTTGCGGGTAGTTATTGGTATGGCTACACCTTC	CSVAGSYWYGYTF
TRBJ1-2	13	TRBD1	NA	TRBV7-8	TGTGCCAGCAGCTCTCGGACAGGGGAGGGCTACACCTTC	CASSSRTGEGYTF
TRBJ1-4	11	NA	NA	TRBV7-9	TGTGCCAGCAGCCTCGGACAGAAGGTGTTTTTT	CASSLGQKVFF
TRBJ2-7	17	TRBD1	NA	TRBV27	TGTGCCAGCAGTTCCTCCGACAGGGGATCGGTCCTCTACGAGCAGTACTTC	CASSSSDRGSVLYEQYF
TRBJ2-3	14	TRBD1	NA	TRBV10-3	TGTGCCATCGGACTCCGGGACAGTGGAGATACGCAGTATTTT	CAIGLRDSGDTQYF
TRBJ1-2	14	NA	once	TRBV7-9	TGTGCCAGCAGCTTTTCCCCAGGGGCCTATGGCTACACCTTC	CASSFSPGAYGYTF
TRBJ2-7	15	TRBD2	NA	TRBV14	TGTGCCAGCAGCTATACCGGGACTAGGGCCTACGAGCAGTACTTC	CASSYTGTRAYEQYF
TRBJ2-7	17	TRBD1	NA	TRBV11-2	TGTGCCAGCAGCTTAGCCGCCGACAGGGCCGGCTCCTACGAGCAGTACTTC	CASSLAADRAGSYEQYF
TRBJ2-1	15	TRBD2	NA	TRBV29-1	TGCAGCGCTGCCCCAACTAGCGGGCTTTTCAATGAGCAGTTCTTC	CSAAPTSGLFNEQFF
TRBJ2-2	16	NA	NA	TRBV12-5	TGTGCTAGTGGCTTAGGGGGTAGGGTCAACACCGGGGAGCTGTTTTTT	CASGLGGRVNTGELFF
TRBJ1-4	15	NA	NA	TRBV27	TGTGCCAGCAGTCCGGCGGGAGGGTGGCCGGAAAAACTGTTTTTT	CASSPAGGWPEKLFF
TRBJ1-1	16	NA	NA	TRBV28	TGTGCCAGCAGTTCCCCCTCGGCAGGGAAAAACACTGAAGCTTTCTTT	CASSSPSAGKNTEAFF
TRBJ2-7	14	TRBD2	few	TRBV5-3	TGTGCCAGAAGCCCCCAGCGGGACTCCTACGAGCAGTACTTC	CARSPQRDSYEQYF
TRBJ1-2	14	TRBD1	NA	TRBV27	TGTGCCAGCAGTTGGTCGGACAGGGGAAAGGGCTACACCTTC	CASSWSDRGKGYTF
TRBJ2-7	15	TRBD1	NA	TRBV7-3	TGTGCCAGCAGCCCGAGGGCAGGGGGTATCTACGAGCAGTACTTC	CASSPRAGGIYEQYF
TRBJ2-1	17	NA	NA	TRBV4-1	TGCGCCAGCAGCCAAGATGGCCATTTCAGGCCGTACAATGAGCAGTTCTTC	CASSQDGHFRPYNEQFF
TRBJ2-3	12	NA	NA	TRBV2	TGTGCCAGCAGTGATAACACAGATACGCAGTATTTT	CASSDNTDTQYF
TRBJ2-5	13	NA	few	TRBV28	TGTGCCAGCAGTTTCAGGCTGGGAGAGACCCAGTACTTC	CASSFRLGETQYF